This T cell receptor (beta chain) came from a study of T cell responses to AZD1222 COVID-19 vaccine. Study-level findings and limits: Spike-specific TCR breadth rose after two AZD1222 doses, and depth rose as well. It was only six AZD1222 recipients who were seropositive at baseline.

The germline V gene encodes CDR1 MNHEY and CDR2 SMNVEV (reference sequence). The CDR3 has 14 amino acids. The V end lost 0 bases, the J end lost 6 bases, and 9 bases lay between the germline ends. Regarding this clone: Its antigen is currently unknown.

TCRdb's copy holds only in-frame clones and misses some; the assay was immunoSEQ multiplex PCR. The table shows 95,000 to 150,000 clones, with roughly 87% occurring only once. The sequence derives from an adult in good health. The chain uses TRBV27 and TRBJ2-1; D is uncertain. The specimen comprised peripheral blood, sampled on day 0 of AZD1222 vaccination. CDR3: CASSLSVPINEQFF. The DNA for the CDR3 is TGTGCCAGCAGTTTATCGGTCCCCATCAATGAGCAGTTCTTC.